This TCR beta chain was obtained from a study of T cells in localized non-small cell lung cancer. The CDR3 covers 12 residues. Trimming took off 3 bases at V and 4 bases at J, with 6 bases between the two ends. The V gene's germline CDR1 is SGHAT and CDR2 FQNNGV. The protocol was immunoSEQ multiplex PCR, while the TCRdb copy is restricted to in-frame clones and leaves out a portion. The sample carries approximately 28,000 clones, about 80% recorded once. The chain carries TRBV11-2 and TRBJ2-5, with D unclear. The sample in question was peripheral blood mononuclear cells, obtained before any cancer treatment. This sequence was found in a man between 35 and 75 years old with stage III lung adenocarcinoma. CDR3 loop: CASSFMGETQYF. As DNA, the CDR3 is TGTGCCAGCAGCTTTATGGGAGAGACCCAGTACTTC.